A single count supports the clone carrying this T cell receptor (beta chain). This record comes from a study of technical replicates of blood from several donors. Profiled with immunoSEQ multiplex PCR; TCRdb holds only in-frame clones, not every one. The sample holds tens of thousands of clones, 96% seen once. V lost 4 bases, J lost 8 bases, and 10 bases stayed unmatched. Germline V gene lookup returns CDR1 MNHEY and CDR2 SVGAGI. This CDR3 has 16 amino acids. The receptor was derived from a human donor in good health. Sequencing used T cells isolated from PBMCs. V is TRBV6-5 and J is TRBJ2-1; 11 positions agree with TRBD2. CDR3 nucleotides: TGTGCCAGCAGTTTTTCGACTAGCGGGAAGGGGGATGAGCAGTTCTTC. Residues: CASSFSTSGKGDEQFF.